These 17 T cell receptor beta chains were sequenced from one sample in a study of immune evolution from preneoplasia to lung adenocarcinoma. Measured with immunoSEQ multiplex PCR; TCRdb has only the in-frame clones, and not every one. The profile shows roughly 6,200 clones, around four fifths of them singletons. Sequencing input: FFPE minimally invasive lung adenocarcinoma tissue. These receptors all come from a person aged 45 to 69 with lung adenocarcinoma.

The chain is built from TRBV27 and TRBJ1-6; no clear D gene. Germline CDR1 is MNHEY and CDR2 is SMNVEV (reference sequence). The CDR3 has 13 amino acids. With 0 bases removed from V and 10 bases from J, the gap between germline ends came to 7 bases. The CDR3 nucleotides read TGTGCCAGCAGTTTATCCTGGGAATCACCCCTCCACTTT. Translation: CASSLSWESPLHF.

This chain uses TRBV4-3 with TRBJ1-2; D possibly corresponds to TRBD1 (6 bases). Germline V gives CDR1 LGHNA, CDR2 YSLEER. V lost 1 base, J lost 3 bases, and 9 bases lay in between. The CDR3 is 14 residues long. CDR3 DNA: TGCGCCAGCAGCCAAGCACAGGGCTACTATGGCTACACCTTC. It codes for CASSQAQGYYGYTF.

The chain has TRBV6-1 and TRBJ1-5; the D gene is possibly TRBD1 (6 bases). V gave up 1 base and J gave up 1 base, with 17 bases separating them. The CDR3 totals 18 residues. Germline V lookup: CDR1 MNHNS, CDR2 SASEGT. CDR3 in DNA: TGTGCCAGCAGTGAAGAGGTCGCGGGGGGCCTCAGCAATCAGCCCCAGCATTTT. The encoded protein is CASSEEVAGGLSNQPQHF.

The V and J genes are TRBV19 and TRBJ1-1; the D gene is possibly TRBD1 (6 bases). V gave up 10 bases and J gave up 6 bases, with 18 bases separating them. The length of the CDR3 is 13 residues. Looked up from germline, CDR1 is LNHDA and CDR2 is SQIVND (reference sequence). The CDR3 spells CATTRRGRAEAFF. The CDR3 DNA is TGTGCCACAACCCGACGGGGGCGGGCTGAAGCTTTCTTT.

V usage is TRBV5-1 and J usage is TRBJ2-2; D is ambiguous. Germline V CDR1 and CDR2: SGHRS, YFSETQ. Trimming removed 4 bases from V and 8 bases from J, with 15 bases in between. This CDR3 contains 14 residues. The CDR3 loop is CASSDGRAEGELFF. The CDR3 DNA reads as TGCGCCAGCAGCGATGGACGCGCGGAAGGGGAGCTGTTTTTT.

The rearrangement uses TRBV7-3 and TRBJ2-1; weak D call: TRBD2 (6 bases). Germline assignment: CDR1 SGHTA and CDR2 FQGTGA. Trimming pared 1 base from V and 0 bases from J, leaving 13 bases between. This CDR3 contains 17 residues. CDR3: CASSLRPSVSSYNEQFF. For the CDR3, the DNA is TGTGCCAGCAGCTTAAGGCCTAGCGTTAGCTCCTACAATGAGCAGTTCTTC.

V and J are TRBV7-9 and TRBJ2-1; 10 nucleotides agree with TRBD2. Germline V gene sequence: CDR1 SEHNR, CDR2 FQNEAQ (reference sequence). The CDR3 spans 16 residues. With 3 bases clipped from V and 1 base from J, the junction kept 3 bases outside the gene matches. The CDR3 nucleotides read TGTGCCAGCAGCTTGGATAGCGGGGGGTCCTACAATGAGCAGTTCTTC. Translation: CASSLDSGGSYNEQFF. Together with reference TRBV7-9 and TRBJ2-1, the CDR3 gives the full variable domain: DTGVSQNPRHKITKRGQNVTFRCDPISEHNRLYWYRQTLGQGPEFLTYFQNEAQLEKSRLLSDRFSAERPKGSFSTLEIQRTEQGDSAMYLCASSLDSGGSYNEQFFGPGTRLTVL.

The J gene is TRBJ2-1, the V gene TRBV28; TRBD2 matches 12 bases. This CDR3 region has 16 residues. Germline V gene sequence: CDR1 MDHEN, CDR2 SYDVKM. The V gene end was trimmed by 6 bases and the J gene end by 3 bases; junction bases not matched to a gene: 6. CDR3 region: CASRQLAGGLYNEQFF. CDR3 coding DNA: TGTGCCAGCAGGCAACTAGCGGGAGGACTCTACAATGAGCAGTTCTTC.

This chain joins TRBV20-1 and TRBJ1-1; D uncertain. CDR3 length: 11 amino acids. With 6 bases removed from V and 6 bases from J, the gap between germline ends came to 11 bases. Germline V gives CDR1 DFQATT, CDR2 SNEGSKA (reference sequence). The CDR3 is CSAPDWPEAFF. CDR3 DNA: TGCAGTGCCCCGGACTGGCCTGAAGCTTTCTTT.

The rearrangement uses TRBV7-2 and TRBJ1-1; 7 nucleotides align to TRBD1. The V gene's germline CDR1 is SGHTA and CDR2 FQGNSA. V lost 5 bases to trimming and J lost 5 bases; unmatched junction nucleotides: 8. This CDR3 has 14 amino acids. CDR3 DNA sequence: TGTGCCAGCAGCAAGGGGGCCGAGGAGACTGAAGCTTTCTTT. Its translation is CASSKGAEETEAFF.

V gene TRBV6-1 combines with J gene TRBJ2-7; 10 bases are a match to TRBD2. The V gene end was trimmed by 6 bases and the J gene end by 3 bases; junction bases not matched to a gene: 2. CDR1 MNHNS and CDR2 SASEGT come from the germline V gene. The CDR3 spans 13 residues. In DNA form, the CDR3 reads TGTGCCAGCAGGACTAGCGGGCGCTACGAGCAGTACTTC. It translates to CASRTSGRYEQYF.

The rearrangement links TRBV5-1 to TRBJ2-5, with D possibly being TRBD1 or TRBD2 (5 bases each). This CDR3 spans 12 amino acids. V gave up 7 bases and J gave up 5 bases, with 12 bases separating them. The V gene's germline CDR1 is SGHRS and CDR2 YFSETQ. The CDR3 protein is CASGKGPETQYF. The CDR3 DNA reads TGCGCCAGCGGTAAGGGACCGGAGACCCAGTACTTC.

This clone was found once. The chain carries TRBV11-1 and TRBJ2-1; the D is unclear. V was pared by 6 bases and J by 5 bases, with 14 bases between. This CDR3 is built from 14 residues. Looked up from germline, CDR1 is SGHAT and CDR2 is FQDESV (reference sequence). The DNA of the CDR3 is TGTGCCAGCAGAACCAAAATAGATAACAATGAGCAGTTCTTC. Encoded protein: CASRTKIDNNEQFF.

This rearrangement joins TRBV2 to TRBJ2-5; 11 positions agree with TRBD2. This CDR3 is built from 13 residues. Germline V gene lookup returns CDR1 SNHLY and CDR2 FYNNEI. V trimming: 3 bases; J trimming: 13 bases; junction bases outside the gene matches: 7. The CDR3 DNA is TGTGCCAGCAGTGAGACTAGCGGGACCCCTGGGTACTTC. Translated, it gives CASSETSGTPGYF.

The rearrangement links TRBV28 to TRBJ1-1, with no clear D. Trimming left V 8 bases short and J 6 bases short, with 10 bases between. Germline-derived CDR1 and CDR2 are MDHEN and SYDVKM. The length of the CDR3 is 11 residues. CDR3 nucleotides: TGTGCCAGCCGATTGCGCGCTGAAGCTTTCTTT. This sequence encodes CASRLRAEAFF.

This clone was picked up a small number of times. The chain employs TRBV30 and TRBJ2-7; TRBD1 matches at 9 bases. With 1 base clipped from V and 3 bases from J, the junction kept 1 base outside the gene matches. The CDR3 length is 13 residues. Per germline, CDR1 GTSNPN and CDR2 SVGIG (reference sequence). This CDR3 reads CAWSETGGYEQYF. The CDR3 region has the DNA TGTGCCTGGAGTGAGACAGGGGGCTACGAGCAGTACTTC.

This clone turned up a few times. The rearrangement joins TRBV5-1 to TRBJ1-4, with D maybe TRBD1 (5 bases). CDR3 length equals 15 residues. The V end lost 0 bases, the J end lost 2 bases, and 8 bases lay between the germline ends. Germline-derived CDR1 and CDR2 are SGHRS and YFSETQ. CDR3 residues: CASSLEGPTNEKLFF. CDR3 bases: TGCGCCAGCAGCTTGGAGGGGCCCACTAATGAAAAACTGTTTTTT.